The 11 T cell receptor beta chains below all came from one sample that was sequenced in a study of PD-L1 blockade in urothelial cancer. Data came from immunoSEQ multiplex PCR; TCRdb stores just in-frame clones and leaves some out. The sample includes about 84,000 clones, more than 75% of them seen just once. The sample was PBMCs, taken around atezolizumab (anti-PD-L1) treatment. The receptor source for this set is a man aged 65 to 85 with urothelial cancer.

The chain has TRBV7-3 and TRBJ2-5; 11 positions agree with TRBD1. The CDR3 has 13 residues. Germline V gene lookup returns CDR1 SGHTA and CDR2 FQGTGA. V trimming: 8 bases; J trimming: 5 bases; junction bases outside the gene matches: 4. The CDR3: CASGQGAGETQYF. The CDR3 nucleotides read TGTGCCAGCGGACAGGGGGCGGGCGAGACCCAGTACTTC.

The rearrangement uses TRBV5-4 and TRBJ2-2; a weak D match, TRBD1 (7 bases). The CDR3 length is 16 residues. Per germline, CDR1 SGHNT and CDR2 YYREEE (reference sequence). V dropped 6 bases and J dropped 4 bases, with 19 bases sitting between them. The CDR3 sequence is CASTTNGGGGTGELFF. The CDR3, as DNA: TGTGCCAGCACCACTAACGGAGGGGGCGGCACCGGGGAGCTGTTTTTT. The variable domain in full, with the rest retrieved from reference TRBV5-4 and TRBJ2-2, is ETGVTQSPTHLIKTRGQQVTLRCSSQSGHNTVSWYQQALGQGPQFIFQYYREEENGRGNFPPRFSGLQFPNYSSELNVNALELDDSALYLCASTTNGGGGTGELFFGEGSRLTVL.

The J gene is TRBJ2-7, the V gene TRBV27; 7 bases map to TRBD2. Germline V lookup: CDR1 MNHEY, CDR2 SMNVEV (reference sequence). V lost 10 bases to trimming and J lost 1 base; unmatched junction nucleotides: 13. The CDR3 runs 15 residues. As DNA, the CDR3 is TGTGCCACCTCCGGGCTGGGGGGAGGGTCCTACGAGCAGTACTTC. Protein: CATSGLGGGSYEQYF.

This clone was observed a few times. V usage is TRBV18 and J usage is TRBJ1-3; D gene ambiguous. V dropped 3 bases and J dropped 0 bases, with 9 bases sitting between them. Per the germline V gene, CDR1 is KGHSH and CDR2 is LQKENI. This CDR3 is built from 15 residues. CDR3 sequence (DNA): TGTGCCAGCTCACCTCGGGAGAGCTCTGGAAACACCATATATTTT. This encodes CASSPRESSGNTIYF.

CDR3 sequence reads: CAWSHIGQGQQYF. The DNA for the CDR3 is TGTGCCTGGAGTCACATAGGACAGGGTCAGCAGTACTTC. This rearrangement joins TRBV30 to TRBJ2-7, with TRBD1 matching 8 bases. The germline CDR1 and CDR2 sequences are GTSNPN and SVGIG (reference sequence). The CDR3 sequence is 13 residues long. The V segment lost 2 bases and the J segment 8 bases; nucleotides outside the gene matches: 8.

For the CDR3, the DNA is TGTGCCAGCAGCTCCGAGCTAGCGGGAGTTGCAGAGACCCAGTACTTC. This translates into CASSSELAGVAETQYF. The chain carries TRBV7-8 and TRBJ2-5; 10 bases match TRBD2. The CDR3 loop spans 16 amino acids. CDR1 and CDR2 from the germline V gene are SGHVS and FQNEAQ. The J segment lost 4 bases and the V segment lost 4 bases, leaving 9 bases of the junction unmatched. The complete variable domain, with remaining parts taken from reference TRBV7-8 and TRBJ2-5, reads GAGVSQSPRYKVAKRGQDVALRCDPISGHVSLFWYQQALGQGPEFLTYFQNEAQLDKSGLPSDRFFAERPEGSVSTLKIQRTQQEDSAVYLCASSSELAGVAETQYFGPGTRLLVL.

The V and J genes are TRBV6-6 and TRBJ2-7; TRBD2 aligns across 10 bases. The V and J ends lost 4 bases and 4 bases, in that order; junction bases with no gene match: 10. The CDR3 spans 16 residues. Germline CDR1 is MNHNY and CDR2 is SVGAGI (reference sequence). DNA for the CDR3: TGTGCCAGCAGTTCCTTAGCGGGGGGCTCTAAGTACGAGCAGTACTTC. Translation: CASSSLAGGSKYEQYF.

In nucleotides, the CDR3 is TGTGCCAGCAGTGTCTGGACTGGGGTTACCAATGAGCAGTTCTTC. Translated, it gives CASSVWTGVTNEQFF. The V gene is TRBV2, the J gene TRBJ2-1, with D tentatively TRBD2 (5 bases). The V end was cut by 4 bases, the J end by 6 bases, with 16 bases between. From germline, CDR1 is SNHLY and CDR2 FYNNEI. The CDR3 spans 15 residues.

The CDR3 DNA reads as TGTGCCAGCAGCTCCGGACTAGCGGCGCAGTATTTT. Its translation: CASSSGLAAQYF. This chain connects TRBV7-2 to TRBJ2-3; 10 nucleotides align to TRBD2. V shed 4 bases and J 10 bases; nucleotides not matched to a gene: 2. This CDR3 is 12 amino acids long. Germline lookup yields CDR1 SGHTA and CDR2 FQGNSA.

V gene TRBV5-1 combines with J gene TRBJ1-2, with 11 nucleotides matching TRBD1. This CDR3 region has 15 residues. Germline V gene sequence: CDR1 SGHRS, CDR2 YFSETQ. V was pared by 4 bases and J by 3 bases, with 5 bases of the junction left unmatched. The CDR3 coding sequence is TGCGCCAGCAGCCCAGGACAGGGGGCCTACTATGGCTACACCTTC. Translated, it gives CASSPGQGAYYGYTF.

The V call is TRBV7-3, the J call TRBJ1-2, with TRBD1 matching 9 bases. CDR3 length: 15 amino acids. Unmatched junction bases numbered 9, after V lost 6 bases and J lost 4 bases. Germline V CDR1 and CDR2: SGHTA, FQGTGA. The CDR3 here is CASSPGQGGIYGYTF. DNA of the CDR3: TGTGCCAGCAGTCCGGGACAGGGTGGGATCTATGGCTACACCTTC.